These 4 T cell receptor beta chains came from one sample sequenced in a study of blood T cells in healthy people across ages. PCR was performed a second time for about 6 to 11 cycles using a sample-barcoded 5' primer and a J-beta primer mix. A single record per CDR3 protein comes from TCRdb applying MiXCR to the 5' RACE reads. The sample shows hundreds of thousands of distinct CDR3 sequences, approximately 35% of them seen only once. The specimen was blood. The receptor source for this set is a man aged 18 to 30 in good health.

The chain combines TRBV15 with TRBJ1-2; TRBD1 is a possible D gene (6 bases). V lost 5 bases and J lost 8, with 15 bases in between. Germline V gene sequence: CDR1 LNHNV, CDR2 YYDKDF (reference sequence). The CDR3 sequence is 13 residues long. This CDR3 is CATSPSRGGGYTF. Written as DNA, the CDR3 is TGTGCCACCAGCCCATCCAGGGGAGGCGGCTACACCTTC.

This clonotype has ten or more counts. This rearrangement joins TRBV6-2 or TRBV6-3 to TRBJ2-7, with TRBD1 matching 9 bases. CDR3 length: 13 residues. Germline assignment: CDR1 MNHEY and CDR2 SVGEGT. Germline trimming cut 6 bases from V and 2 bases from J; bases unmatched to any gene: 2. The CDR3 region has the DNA TGTGCCAGCAGAAGGACAGGGGCCTACGAGCAGTACTTC. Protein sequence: CASRRTGAYEQYF.

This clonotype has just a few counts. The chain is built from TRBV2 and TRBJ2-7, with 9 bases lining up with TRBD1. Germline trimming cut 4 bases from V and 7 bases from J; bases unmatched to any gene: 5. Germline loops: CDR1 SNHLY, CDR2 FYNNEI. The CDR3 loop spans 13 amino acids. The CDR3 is CASSGGQGHEQYF. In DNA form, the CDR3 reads TGTGCCAGCAGTGGCGGACAGGGGCATGAGCAGTACTTC. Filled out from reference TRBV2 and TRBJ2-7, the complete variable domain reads EPEVTQTPSHQVTQMGQEVILRCVPISNHLYFYWYRQILGQKVEFLVSFYNNEISEKSEIFDDQFSVERPDGSNFTLKIRSTKLEDSAMYFCASSGGQGHEQYFGPGTRLTVT.

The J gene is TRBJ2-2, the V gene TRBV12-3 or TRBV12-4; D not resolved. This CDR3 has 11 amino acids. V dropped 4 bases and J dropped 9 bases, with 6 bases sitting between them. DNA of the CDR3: TGTGCCAGCAGTTATCTCCGGGAGCTGTTTTTT. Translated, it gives CASSYLRELFF.